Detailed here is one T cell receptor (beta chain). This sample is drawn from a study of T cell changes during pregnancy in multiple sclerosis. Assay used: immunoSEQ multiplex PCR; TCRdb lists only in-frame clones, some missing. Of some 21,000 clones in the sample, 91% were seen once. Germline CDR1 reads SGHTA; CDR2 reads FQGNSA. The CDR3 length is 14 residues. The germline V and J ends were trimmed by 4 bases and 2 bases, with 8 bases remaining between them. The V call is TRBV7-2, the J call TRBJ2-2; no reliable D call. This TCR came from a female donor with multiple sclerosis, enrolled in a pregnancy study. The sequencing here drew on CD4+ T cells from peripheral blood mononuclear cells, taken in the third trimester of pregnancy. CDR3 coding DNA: TGTGCCAGCAGCTCGACTCATAACACCGGGGAGCTGTTTTTT. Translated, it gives CASSSTHNTGELFF. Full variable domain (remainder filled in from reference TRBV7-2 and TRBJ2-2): GAGVSQSPSNKVTEKGKDVELRCDPISGHTALYWYRQSLGQGLEFLIYFQGNSAPDKSGLPSDRFSAERTGGSVSTLTIQRTQQEDSAVYLCASSSTHNTGELFFGEGSRLTVL.